The rows below give T cell receptor beta chains drawn from one sample of a study of T cells in Graves' hyperthyroidism and ophthalmopathy. One entry per CDR3 protein, called by TCRdb with MiXCR from the multiplex PCR reads. Of around 300,000 distinct CDR3 sequences listed, approximately 18% are singletons. Source material: blood. These receptors originate from a middle-aged man with Graves' ophthalmopathy. CDR3s include the opening cysteine and the closing phenylalanine or tryptophan. D genes are given only for firm matches. A clone size is listed for some rows: how often the clone was seen (once, few, many), or a class if it is expanded.

J	size	D	V	CDR3	DNA
TRBJ2-7	many	TRBD2	TRBV7-2	CASSLYRGGRDASWSYEQYF	TGTGCCAGCAGCTTATACCGCGGGGGTCGAGACGCTAGCTGGTCCTACGAGCAGTACTTC
TRBJ1-2	-	-	TRBV10-3	CAIRSPGNGYTF	TGTGCCATCAGGTCCCCGGGCAATGGCTACACCTTC
TRBJ1-1	-	-	TRBV28	CASSDRTEAFF	TGTGCCAGCAGTGACCGTACTGAAGCTTTCTTT
TRBJ1-5	-	-	TRBV20-1	CSASPRINQPQHF	TGCAGTGCGTCCCCCCGGATCAATCAGCCCCAGCATTTT
TRBJ2-5	many	-	TRBV11-2	CASSLGLKTQYF	TGTGCCAGCAGTTTGGGGTTAAAGACCCAGTACTTC
TRBJ2-7	many	-	TRBV5-1	CASSLSTGRTYEQYF	TGCGCCAGCAGCTTGTCAACAGGGAGGACCTACGAGCAGTACTTC
TRBJ1-3	few	-	TRBV5-1	CASSPGPGNTIYF	TGCGCCAGCAGCCCGGGACCTGGAAACACCATATATTTT
TRBJ2-1	many	-	TRBV29-1	CSVLTDGGSYNEQFF	TGCAGCGTTCTGACCGATGGCGGCTCCTACAATGAGCAGTTCTTC
TRBJ1-5	-	-	TRBV5-1	CASSLEGISNQPQHF	TGCGCCAGCAGCTTGGAGGGGATCAGCAATCAGCCCCAGCATTTT
TRBJ2-3	many	-	TRBV12-3/TRBV12-4	CASSTPSVALTDTQYF	TGTGCCAGCAGTACCCCCTCGGTAGCACTCACAGATACGCAGTATTTT
TRBJ2-2	many	-	TRBV5-1	CASSPGTGTNTGELFF	TGCGCCAGCAGCCCGGGAACGGGAACGAACACCGGGGAGCTGTTTTTT
TRBJ2-5	many	-	TRBV7-8	CASSLGAEETQYF	TGTGCCAGCAGCTTAGGGGCCGAGGAGACCCAGTACTTC
TRBJ2-1	many	TRBD1	TRBV5-1	CASSSQRTGGNEQFF	TGCGCCAGCAGCTCCCAAAGGACAGGGGGCAATGAGCAGTTCTTC
TRBJ2-7	many	-	TRBV3-1	CASSPVGGRAYEQYF	TGTGCCAGCAGCCCCGTAGGGGGAAGGGCCTACGAGCAGTACTTC
TRBJ2-3	-	-	TRBV18	CASSPWGSEDTQYF	TGTGCCAGCTCACCATGGGGTAGCGAAGATACGCAGTATTTT
TRBJ1-5	-	TRBD1	TRBV4-1	CASSQEGTGIGQPQHF	TGCGCCAGCAGCCAAGAGGGGACAGGGATTGGACAGCCCCAGCATTTT
TRBJ1-3	-	TRBD1	TRBV5-1	CASSLGGTGAGNTIYF	TGCGCCAGCAGCCTGGGGGGGACAGGGGCTGGAAACACCATATATTTT
TRBJ2-3	few	-	TRBV10-3	CAISDVDTQYF	TGTGCCATCAGTGATGTGGATACGCAGTATTTT
TRBJ2-3	many	TRBD2	TRBV10-3	CAISPGLGTSGVSTDTQYF	TGTGCCATCAGCCCGGGACTTGGGACTAGCGGGGTTAGCACAGATACGCAGTATTTT
TRBJ1-5	-	-	TRBV4-1	CASSQEAGVNQPQHF	TGCGCCAGCAGCCAAGAAGCAGGGGTGAATCAGCCCCAGCATTTT
TRBJ2-7	many	-	TRBV11-2	CASSLQADTYEQYF	TGTGCCAGCAGCTTGCAGGCAGATACCTACGAGCAGTACTTC
TRBJ1-1	many	-	TRBV7-9	CASSPLEAFF	TGTGCCAGCAGCCCTCTGGAAGCTTTCTTT
TRBJ1-6	-	-	TRBV5-4	CASSRPQDNSPLHF	TGTGCCAGCAGCCGCCCACAGGATAATTCACCCCTCCACTTT